The 18 T cell receptor beta chains presented below share a single source sample, sequenced in a study of control samples from healthy donors and cancer patients. Assay used: immunoSEQ multiplex PCR; TCRdb lists only in-frame clones, some missing. The top ten hold about 9.2% of the sample, which has 85,000 to 95,000 clones, roughly four fifths seen once. Sequencing was performed on blood. The receptors here all came from a woman aged 55-75 years in good health.

The chain employs TRBV3-1 (or the pseudogene TRBV3-2) and TRBJ2-6; no definite D call. The V end lost 4 bases, the J end lost 0 bases, and 7 bases lay between the germline ends. CDR3 size: 15 residues. The germline V gene encodes CDR1 LGHDT and CDR2 YNNKEL (reference sequence). The CDR3 coding sequence is TGTGCCAGCAGCCTTACAGACTCTGGGGCCAACGTCCTGACTTTC. Protein sequence: CASSLTDSGANVLTF.

The CDR3 spells CASSLDQVSYEQYF. The CDR3 coding sequence is TGTGCCAGCAGCTTGGACCAGGTCTCCTACGAGCAGTACTTC. This chain joins TRBV5-8 and TRBJ2-7; D is undetermined. Germline V CDR1 and CDR2: SGHTS, YDEGEE. This CDR3 has 14 amino acids. The ends were cut back, 0 bases at V and 0 bases at J, with 7 bases in the middle. Full variable domain (missing parts from reference TRBV5-8 and TRBJ2-7): EAGVTQSPTHLIKTRGQQATLRCSPISGHTSVYWYQQALGLGLQFLLWYDEGEERNRGNFPPRFSGRQFPNYSSELNVNALELEDSALYLCASSLDQVSYEQYFGPGTRLTVT.

The chain joins TRBV3-1 (or the pseudogene TRBV3-2) to TRBJ2-3; D is uncertain. V lost 2 bases, J lost 6 bases, and 12 bases lay in between. The CDR3 spans 14 residues. Looked up from germline, CDR1 is LGHDT and CDR2 is YNNKEL (reference sequence). The CDR3 region has the DNA TGTGCCAGCAGCCAAAGTACCAGCATTGATACGCAGTATTTT. Translated, it gives CASSQSTSIDTQYF.

This clone was observed a few times. The CDR3 sequence is CASTQGMGLTETQYF. The CDR3 DNA sequence: TGTGCCAGCACCCAAGGGATGGGGCTAACTGAGACCCAGTACTTC. The J gene is TRBJ2-5, the V gene TRBV6-5, with D maybe TRBD1 (5 bases). Trimming shortened V by 7 bases and J by 5 bases, and 20 bases separated the two germline ends. From germline, CDR1 is MNHEY and CDR2 SVGAGI. The CDR3 runs 15 residues.

The rearrangement joins TRBV12-5 to TRBJ2-2, with D uncertain. Trimming left V 4 bases short and J 8 bases short, with 11 bases between. The CDR3 extends over 13 amino acids. The germline V gene has CDR1 LGHNT and CDR2 FRNRAP. DNA of the CDR3: TGTGCTAGTGGTTCCGGCACGCAAGGGGAGCTGTTTTTT. It translates to CASGSGTQGELFF.

The rearrangement links TRBV12-5 to TRBJ2-6; D gene unclear. The CDR3 sequence is 20 residues long. The V end was cut by 1 base, the J end by 4 bases, with 23 bases between. The germline V gene encodes CDR1 LGHNT and CDR2 FRNRAP. The CDR3 here is CASGLAPAGPGLGGANVLTF. In DNA, the CDR3 is TGTGCTAGTGGTTTGGCCCCCGCTGGACCGGGTTTGGGGGGGGCCAACGTCCTGACTTTC.

The J gene is TRBJ1-3, the V gene TRBV28; TRBD1 matches at 8 bases. The germline CDR1 and CDR2 sequences are MDHEN and SYDVKM. This CDR3 comprises 17 residues. Trimming at V came to 2 bases and at J to 2 bases, leaving 8 bases not matched to a gene. The CDR3 reads CASSLRQARGPGNTIYF. DNA of the CDR3: TGTGCCAGCAGTTTACGCCAAGCCAGGGGGCCTGGAAACACCATATATTTT.

This chain links TRBV29-1 with TRBJ2-1, with TRBD2 matching over 10 bases. V gave up 4 bases and J gave up 0 bases; unmatched junction bases: 9. This CDR3 region has 17 residues. Germline-derived CDR1 and CDR2 are SQVTM and ANQGSEA. CDR3 protein: CSVVTSGTTSSYNEQFF. Here the CDR3 DNA reads TGCAGCGTTGTAACTAGCGGGACGACGAGCTCCTACAATGAGCAGTTCTTC.

Within the sample, this clone is medium-sized. The V gene is TRBV20-1, the J gene TRBJ2-1; D unclear. CDR1 and CDR2 from the germline V gene are DFQATT and SNEGSKA (reference sequence). The CDR3 covers 11 residues. V was clipped by 5 bases and J by 8 bases, with 10 bases between them. The CDR3 loop reads CSAPRVHEQFF. As DNA, the CDR3 is TGCAGTGCTCCCCGCGTGCATGAGCAGTTCTTC.

CDR3 loop: CASSLGMQGTLYGYTF. The CDR3 region has the DNA TGTGCCAGCAGCTTAGGTATGCAGGGAACTCTCTATGGCTACACCTTC. The chain couples TRBV11-2 to TRBJ1-2; maybe TRBD1 (5 bases). V was clipped by 1 base and J by 4 bases, with 16 bases between them. Germline V lookup: CDR1 SGHAT, CDR2 FQNNGV. CDR3 length: 16 amino acids.

V and J are TRBV3-1 (or the pseudogene TRBV3-2) and TRBJ2-5, with TRBD2 matching 7 bases. J lost 2 bases, V lost 1 base, and 10 bases had no gene match. The CDR3 contains 17 residues. Germline CDR1 and CDR2: LGHDT and YNNKEL (reference sequence). CDR3 residues: CASSQVLGRGLQETQYF. The CDR3, as DNA: TGTGCCAGCAGCCAAGTATTGGGGCGGGGGTTGCAAGAGACCCAGTACTTC.

The chain carries TRBV27 and TRBJ2-7, with 13 bases matching TRBD2. This CDR3 contains 15 residues. Germline V gene data show CDR1 as MNHEY and CDR2 as SMNVEV (reference sequence). V gave up 5 bases and J gave up 7 bases; unmatched junction bases: 8. The CDR3 DNA reads TGTGCCAGCAGTCCGGGACTAGCGGGAATTCGTGAGCAGTACTTC. Translation: CASSPGLAGIREQYF.

The chain links TRBV11-2 to TRBJ1-1; D may be TRBD1 (6 bases). The germline V gene encodes CDR1 SGHAT and CDR2 FQNNGV. This CDR3 comprises 14 residues. Trimming stripped 5 bases from V and 1 base from J, with 11 bases between. CDR3 region: CASSRRQENTEAFF. Written as DNA, the CDR3 is TGTGCCAGCAGCCGCAGACAGGAGAACACTGAAGCTTTCTTT.

The rearrangement links TRBV7-2 to TRBJ2-6; 11 bases agree with TRBD1. Unmatched junction bases numbered 5, after V lost 1 base and J lost 0 bases. This CDR3 is built from 19 residues. Germline lookup yields CDR1 SGHTA and CDR2 FQGNSA. In DNA form, the CDR3 reads TGTGCCAGCAGCTTAGTAGGACAGGGGGCCACCTCTGGGGCCAACGTCCTGACTTTC. Translated: CASSLVGQGATSGANVLTF.

Only one count was recorded for this clone. One junction end disagrees with the germline gene, perhaps due to a read error. This rearrangement joins TRBV18 to TRBJ2-1, with a weak D call TRBD1 (6 bases). Per germline, CDR1 KGHSH and CDR2 LQKENI. The CDR3 extends over 15 amino acids. The CDR3 nucleotides are TGTGCCAGCCCACCCCCGGGACATTCTTACAATGAGCAGTTCTTC. Its translation is CASPPPGHSYNEQFF.

This chain uses TRBV20-1 with TRBJ2-7; the D gene is possibly TRBD1 (6 bases). The length of the CDR3 is 11 residues. Per the germline V gene, CDR1 is DFQATT and CDR2 is SNEGSKA (reference sequence). Trimming pared 6 bases from V and 7 bases from J, leaving 13 bases between. In DNA form, the CDR3 reads TGCAGTGCGGCACAGGGTGAAGAGCAGTACTTC. It is translated as CSAAQGEEQYF.

V gene TRBV27 combines with J gene TRBJ1-4; 7 positions match TRBD1. Germline values: CDR1 MNHEY, CDR2 SMNVEV (reference sequence). The V segment lost 6 bases and the J segment 8 bases; nucleotides outside the gene matches: 6. The CDR3 contains 13 residues. The CDR3 DNA reads TGTGCCAGCAGAAGGGGGCTTCGCGAAAAACTGTTTTTT. Amino acids: CASRRGLREKLFF. Drawing the rest from reference TRBV27 and TRBJ1-4, the complete variable domain is EAQVTQNPRYLITVTGKKLTVTCSQNMNHEYMSWYRQDPGLGLRQIYYSMNVEVTDKGDVPEGYKVSRKEKRNFPLILESPSPNQTSLYFCASRRGLREKLFFGSGTQLSVL.

V is TRBV7-8 and J is TRBJ2-3, with 14 bases aligning to TRBD2. The CDR3 is 24 residues long. Germline trimming cut 5 bases from V and 3 bases from J; bases unmatched to any gene: 28. Per the germline V gene, CDR1 is SGHVS and CDR2 is FQNEAQ. CDR3 in amino acids: CASSRSSRTGTSGSRARGTDTQYF. The CDR3 DNA is TGTGCCAGCAGCCGAAGTTCAAGAACCGGGACTAGCGGGAGTAGAGCCCGGGGGACAGATACGCAGTATTTT.